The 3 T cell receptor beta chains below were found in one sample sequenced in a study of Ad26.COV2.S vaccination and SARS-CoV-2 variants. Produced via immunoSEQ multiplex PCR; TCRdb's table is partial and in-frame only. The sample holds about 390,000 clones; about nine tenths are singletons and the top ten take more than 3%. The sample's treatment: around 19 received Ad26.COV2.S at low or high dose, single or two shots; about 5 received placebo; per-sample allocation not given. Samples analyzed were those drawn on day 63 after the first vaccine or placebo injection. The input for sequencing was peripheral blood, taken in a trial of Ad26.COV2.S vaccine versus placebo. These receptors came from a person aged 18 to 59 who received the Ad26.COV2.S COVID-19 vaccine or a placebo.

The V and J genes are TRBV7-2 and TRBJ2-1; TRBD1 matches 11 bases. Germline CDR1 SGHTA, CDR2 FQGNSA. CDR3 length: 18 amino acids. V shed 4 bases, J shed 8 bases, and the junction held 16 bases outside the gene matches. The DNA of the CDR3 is TGTGCCAGCAGCTACTTAAACCTAGGACAGGGGGCGCGTTATGAGCAGTTCTTC. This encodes CASSYLNLGQGARYEQFF.

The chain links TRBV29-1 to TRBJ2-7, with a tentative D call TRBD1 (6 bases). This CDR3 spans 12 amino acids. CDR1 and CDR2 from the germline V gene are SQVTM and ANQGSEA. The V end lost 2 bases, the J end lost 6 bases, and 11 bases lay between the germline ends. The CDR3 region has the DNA TGCAGCGTTGAAAACAGGGTGGGCGAGCAGTACTTC. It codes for CSVENRVGEQYF.

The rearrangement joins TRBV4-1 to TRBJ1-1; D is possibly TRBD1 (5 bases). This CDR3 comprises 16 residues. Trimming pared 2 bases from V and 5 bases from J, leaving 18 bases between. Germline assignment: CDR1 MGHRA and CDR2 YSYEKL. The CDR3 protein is CASSQNNILGDTEAFF. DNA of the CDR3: TGCGCCAGCAGCCAAAATAATATATTGGGGGATACTGAAGCTTTCTTT.